This T cell receptor (beta chain) was recovered during a study of blood T cell repertoires in COVID-19. The wider study: PBMCs, B-cell-depleted T cells, or T cells provided the cDNA or gDNA that made up the material.

In the authors' workflow: Estimation of nucleated cell counts relied on the amplification of reference gene primers. Some clones are missing from TCRdb's copy, which holds only in-frame ones; the method was immunoSEQ multiplex PCR. V and J calls and clone size are as listed in that table; D and trimming were resolved from the DNA. This sample has fewer than 120,000 clones, with 88% found just once. The length of the CDR3 is 13 residues. V trimming: 6 bases; J trimming: 8 bases; junction bases outside the gene matches: 7. Germline V gives CDR1 MNHEY, CDR2 SVGAGI. The rearrangement uses TRBV6-5 and TRBJ2-1, with 7 bases identical to TRBD1. The sequence derives from a woman in her 50s with acute or convalescent COVID-19. The sequencing sample was made of peripheral blood. CDR3 residues: CASSDRVRDEQFF. The CDR3 DNA is TGTGCCAGCAGCGACAGGGTCAGAGATGAGCAGTTCTTC.